This TCR beta chain was sequenced in a study of T cells in Graves' hyperthyroidism and ophthalmopathy. Overall study results and limits: Model output signaled ophthalmopathy a median around 5.9 months ahead of onset. Among thyroid clonotypes expanded above 0.001, most also appeared in blood. In the analysis, a 13 V-J model separated ophthalmopathy from stable hyperthyroidism.

Trimming cost V 0 bases and J 2 bases, with 7 bases left between them. The CDR3 is made up of 14 amino acids. CDR1 is LGHNA, CDR2 YNFKEQ, per germline. RNA transcripts provided the source from which TCR beta CDR3 regions were amplified. When the TCR CDR3 underwent first-round RT-PCR, the HTBI primer set was used. TCRdb re-analysed the multiplex PCR reads in MiXCR, keeping a single row per CDR3 protein. Here the sample spans a few hundred thousand distinct CDR3 sequences, less than 20% being singletons. This clonotype was seen repeatedly, ten times or more. Its antigen is not identified. Diagnosis relied on clinical symptoms, serum thyroxine and TRAb, thyroid ultrasound and orbital computed tomography.

The specimen sequenced was blood. This clonotype was obtained from a man aged 18 to 29 with Graves' ophthalmopathy. The chain couples TRBV4-2 to TRBJ1-1; no definite D call. The CDR3 loop reads CASSQDGANTEAFF. CDR3 coding DNA: TGTGCCAGCAGCCAAGATGGTGCTAACACTGAAGCTTTCTTT.